This record covers a single T cell receptor beta chain. The antigen is unknown. Per germline, CDR1 SGHRS and CDR2 YFSETQ. The CDR3 contains 17 residues. The J segment lost 4 bases and the V segment lost 0 bases, leaving 5 bases of the junction unmatched. Original processing methods: Sequence data from immunoSEQ were junction-only and lacked quality scores; consequently, filtering differed. The method was immunoSEQ multiplex PCR; TCRdb's version includes in-frame clones alone and lacks a portion of them. The V and J calls and the clone size are those of that table, but D and trimming were determined from the DNA. The sample holds roughly 2.2 million clones, less than 95% seen once. The data belong to a study of shared clonotypes between healthy human individuals. Study-level findings and limits: Richness estimates generally favored naive over memory subsets. Donor scarcity curtailed the genetic and exposure-history diversity represented herein.

The V call is TRBV5-1, the J call TRBJ2-2; TRBD2 aligns across 11 bases. The sequenced sample consisted of naive CD4+ T cells from PBMCs. Subset in this sample: CD45RA+ positively selected. This clonotype was obtained from a man aged 18-30 years in good health. Some clones in this sample may be carry-over from other donors' samples. This CDR3 reads CASSLARGTSGTGELFF. CDR3 DNA sequence: TGCGCCAGCAGCTTGGCAAGGGGGACTAGCGGCACCGGGGAGCTGTTTTTT.